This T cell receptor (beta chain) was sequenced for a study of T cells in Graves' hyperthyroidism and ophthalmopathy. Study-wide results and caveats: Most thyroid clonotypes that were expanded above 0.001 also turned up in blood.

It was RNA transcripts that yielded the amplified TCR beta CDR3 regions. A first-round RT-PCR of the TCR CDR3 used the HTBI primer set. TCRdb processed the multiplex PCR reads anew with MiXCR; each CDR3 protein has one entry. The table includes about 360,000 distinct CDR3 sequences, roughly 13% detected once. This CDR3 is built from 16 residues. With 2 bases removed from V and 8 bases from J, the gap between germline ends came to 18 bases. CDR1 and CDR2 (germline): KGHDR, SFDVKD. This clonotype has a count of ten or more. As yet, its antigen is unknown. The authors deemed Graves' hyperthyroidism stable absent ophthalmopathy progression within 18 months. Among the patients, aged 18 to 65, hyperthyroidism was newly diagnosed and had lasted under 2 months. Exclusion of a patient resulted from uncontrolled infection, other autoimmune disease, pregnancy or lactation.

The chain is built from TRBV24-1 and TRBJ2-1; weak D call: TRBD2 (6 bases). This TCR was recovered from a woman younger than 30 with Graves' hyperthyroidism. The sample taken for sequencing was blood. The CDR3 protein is CATSDSSGPNGHEQFF. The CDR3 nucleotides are TGTGCCACCAGTGATTCAAGCGGGCCTAACGGGCATGAGCAGTTCTTC.